Listed here are 27 T cell receptor beta chains from one sample, sequenced in a study of T cells in Graves' hyperthyroidism and ophthalmopathy. TCR beta CDR3 region amplification was performed from RNA transcripts. When the TCR CDR3 underwent first-round RT-PCR, the HTBI primer set was used. TCRdb ran MiXCR on the multiplex PCR reads and lists one entry per CDR3 protein. The sample includes around 350,000 distinct CDR3 sequences, about a fifth of them seen just once. Sequenced sample: blood. The origin of the receptors is a woman younger than 30 with Graves' hyperthyroidism.

This clonotype appeared a few times. The rearrangement joins TRBV3-1 to TRBJ1-1; 7 nucleotides match TRBD1. Germline V gives CDR1 LGHDT, CDR2 YNNKEL (reference sequence). This CDR3 spans 13 amino acids. V gave up 3 bases and J gave up 7 bases; unmatched junction bases: 5. The CDR3 DNA reads TGTGCCAGCAGCCAGACAGGGAGGGGTGAAGCTTTCTTT. Translating gives CASSQTGRGEAFF.

The sample holds many counts of this clonotype. This rearrangement joins TRBV24-1 to TRBJ2-5; D is undetermined. The CDR3 is 14 residues long. V gave up 3 bases and J gave up 4 bases, with 11 bases separating them. Germline-derived CDR1 and CDR2 are KGHDR and SFDVKD. CDR3 nucleotides: TGTGCCACCAGTGATCCTACCTCTGCAGAGACCCAGTACTTC. It specifies CATSDPTSAETQYF.

This clonotype was detected many times. The genes are TRBV5-1 and TRBJ1-2; 9 bases agree with TRBD1. Germline assignment: CDR1 SGHRS and CDR2 YFSETQ. This CDR3 is built from 16 residues. With 3 bases clipped from V and 5 bases from J, the junction kept 11 bases outside the gene matches. The CDR3 bases are TGCGCCAGCAGCTATCTCGAGCCTGGACAGGGGTATGGCTACACCTTC. Translating it yields CASSYLEPGQGYGYTF.

The chain is built from TRBV19 and TRBJ1-1, with D maybe TRBD1 (6 bases). V lost 3 bases, J lost 7 bases, and 21 bases lay in between. CDR3 size: 16 residues. The germline V gene encodes CDR1 LNHDA and CDR2 SQIVND (reference sequence). This CDR3 reads CASSIPDRLDVDEAFF. CDR3 nucleotide sequence: TGTGCCAGTAGTATCCCCGACAGGCTCGACGTCGATGAAGCTTTCTTT.

The V and J genes are TRBV7-9 and TRBJ1-3, with D uncertain. CDR3 length: 13 amino acids. Germline V gene data show CDR1 as SEHNR and CDR2 as FQNEAQ (reference sequence). Trimming took off 5 bases at V and 4 bases at J, with 9 bases between the two ends. The DNA for the CDR3 is TGTGCCAGCAGCACCCTCGGGGGAAACACCATATATTTT. Translated: CASSTLGGNTIYF.

The chain has TRBV3-1 and TRBJ2-5; TRBD2 matches at 13 bases. V gave up 0 bases and J gave up 5 bases; unmatched junction bases: 18. Germline loops: CDR1 LGHDT, CDR2 YNNKEL (reference sequence). This CDR3 contains 21 residues. CDR3 bases: TGTGCCAGCAGCCAAGAAGGTCAGAGACCGGGACTAGCGGGGCTAGGGGAGACCCAGTACTTC. Encoded protein: CASSQEGQRPGLAGLGETQYF.

The chain recombines TRBV6-1 with TRBJ2-7, with D possibly being TRBD1 (6 bases). V was pared by 6 bases and J by 3 bases, with 18 bases between. Germline CDR1 MNHNS, CDR2 SASEGT. The CDR3 is 15 amino acids. The CDR3 nucleotides are TGTGCCAGCAGCTTGAACAGGGCCGGTGGCTACGAGCAGTACTTC. Amino acids: CASSLNRAGGYEQYF.

In its sample, this clonotype was seen a few times. The chain links TRBV7-9 to TRBJ2-5, with a weak D call TRBD1 (5 bases). The V and J ends lost 5 bases and 7 bases respectively, with 14 bases between them. The CDR3 contains 13 residues. Germline assignment: CDR1 SEHNR and CDR2 FQNEAQ (reference sequence). Here the CDR3 DNA reads TGTGCCAGCAGCCCGGTGGGGCGCGGGACCCAGTACTTC. It specifies CASSPVGRGTQYF. The complete variable domain, with remaining parts taken from reference TRBV7-9 and TRBJ2-5, reads DTGVSQNPRHKITKRGQNVTFRCDPISEHNRLYWYRQTLGQGPEFLTYFQNEAQLEKSRLLSDRFSAERPKGSFSTLEIQRTEQGDSAMYLCASSPVGRGTQYFGPGTRLLVL.

The gene calls are TRBV6-1 and TRBJ2-4; tentatively, D is TRBD1 or TRBD2 (5 bases each). This CDR3 spans 13 amino acids. V lost 7 bases and J lost 6, with 13 bases in between. The V gene's germline CDR1 is MNHNS and CDR2 SASEGT. Here the CDR3 reads CASTSGALNIQYF. CDR3 coding DNA: TGTGCCAGCACCTCCGGGGCTTTAAACATTCAGTACTTC.

This clonotype was counted between two and nine times. The J gene is TRBJ2-7, the V gene TRBV13; 8 bases are a match to TRBD1. CDR1 is PRHDT and CDR2 is FYEKMQ in the germline V gene (reference sequence). This CDR3 has 16 residues. After removal of 1 base from V and 2 bases from J, the junction contained 7 bases not matched to a gene. The CDR3 protein is CASSLALGQATYEQYF. The CDR3 DNA sequence: TGTGCCAGCAGCTTAGCTCTGGGACAGGCAACCTACGAGCAGTACTTC.

This clonotype was seen more than once but under ten times. This chain links TRBV3-1 with TRBJ1-5; no firm D call. V was pared by 1 base and J by 2 bases, with 6 bases between. The CDR3 contains 14 residues. Germline-derived CDR1 and CDR2 are LGHDT and YNNKEL (reference sequence). The CDR3 here is CASSQGGGNQPQHF. The CDR3 region has the DNA TGTGCCAGCAGCCAAGGCGGTGGCAATCAGCCCCAGCATTTT.

Notes on this clonotype: Just one base apart from a much larger clone, this may be a read error. The CDR3: CASRREGPSGNTTYF. CDR3 sequence (DNA): TGTGCCAGCAGGCGGGAGGGGCCTTCTGGAAACACCACATATTTT. V and J are TRBV12-3 or TRBV12-4 and TRBJ1-3, with D possibly being TRBD1 (5 bases). The CDR3 loop spans 15 amino acids.

This clonotype was observed many times. J is TRBJ2-2 and V is TRBV12-3 or TRBV12-4, with D possibly TRBD1 on 6 matching bases. The CDR3 is 14 residues long. Trimming took off 4 bases at V and 6 bases at J, with 12 bases between the two ends. CDR3 sequence: CASSWVSGAGELFF. The CDR3 DNA is TGTGCCAGCAGTTGGGTCTCAGGGGCCGGGGAGCTGTTTTTT.

This clonotype was detected only a few times. The chain recombines TRBV12-3 or TRBV12-4 with TRBJ2-4, with TRBD2 identical over 16 bases. The CDR3 length is 16 residues. Trimming took 5 bases from V and 8 from J; bases not matched to a gene: 6. This chain's CDR3 is CASSPGTSGGAYIQYF. In DNA form, the CDR3 reads TGTGCCAGCAGTCCGGGGACTAGCGGGGGGGCCTACATTCAGTACTTC.

This clonotype was observed at least ten times. V is TRBV20-1 and J is TRBJ1-5; 7 nucleotides match TRBD1. CDR3 length: 13 amino acids. V dropped 3 bases and J dropped 5; count of bases not matched to a gene: 4. CDR1 is DFQATT, CDR2 SNEGSKA, per germline (reference sequence). This chain's CDR3 is CSASRTGDQPQHF. CDR3 in DNA: TGCAGTGCTAGTAGAACAGGGGATCAGCCCCAGCATTTT.

Ten or more counts support this clonotype. This chain joins TRBV29-1 and TRBJ1-2, with D tentatively TRBD1 (6 bases). Trimming took off 4 bases at V and 2 bases at J, with 14 bases between the two ends. In germline, CDR1 is SQVTM, CDR2 ANQGSEA. The CDR3 is 14 residues long. The CDR3 region has the DNA TGCAGCGTTGTTACCGGACAGAGAAACTATGGCTACACCTTC. This sequence encodes CSVVTGQRNYGYTF.

The sample holds many counts of this clonotype. This rearrangement joins TRBV6-2 or TRBV6-3 to TRBJ2-1; D is undetermined. The germline CDR1 and CDR2 sequences are MNHEY and SVGEGT. V gave up 4 bases and J gave up 5 bases, with 12 bases separating them. The CDR3 contains 14 residues. Here the CDR3 reads CASSWSPMDNEQFF. DNA of the CDR3: TGTGCCAGCAGTTGGAGTCCAATGGACAATGAGCAGTTCTTC.

This clonotype was counted many times. The V call is TRBV15, the J call TRBJ1-2; D perhaps matches TRBD1 (5 bases). The length of the CDR3 is 16 residues. CDR1 LNHNV and CDR2 YYDKDF come from the germline V gene (reference sequence). V was pared by 1 base and J by 0 bases, with 12 bases between. Here the CDR3 DNA reads TGTGCCACCAGCAGAGGCGGGGCCTTGTCTAACTATGGCTACACCTTC. This sequence encodes CATSRGGALSNYGYTF.

The V and J genes are TRBV12-3 or TRBV12-4 and TRBJ2-7; D might be TRBD2 (5 bases). The CDR3 consists of 13 residues. Trimming took off 5 bases at V and 3 bases at J, with 11 bases between the two ends. CDR3 in DNA: TGTGCCAGCAGTCGCGTCCGGGGCTACGAGCAGTACTTC. This codes for CASSRVRGYEQYF.

This sequence joins TRBV4-1 and TRBJ1-5; TRBD1 might be the D (5 bases). Germline CDR1 and CDR2: MGHRA and YSYEKL. The CDR3 totals 20 residues. The V and J ends lost 3 bases and 4 bases respectively, with 28 bases between them. CDR3 amino acids: CASSQLGLKGRQGRNQPQHF. The CDR3 coding sequence is TGCGCCAGCAGCCAGCTCGGGTTGAAGGGCCGTCAGGGAAGGAATCAGCCCCAGCATTTT.

Only a few counts were recorded for this clonotype. The J gene is TRBJ2-5, the V gene TRBV6-1, with 10 bases that match TRBD1. The CDR3 has 13 amino acids. Germline V gene lookup returns CDR1 MNHNS and CDR2 SASEGT. V dropped 8 bases and J dropped 4; count of bases not matched to a gene: 4. The CDR3 nucleotides are TGTGCCAGCTACCGGGACAGGGGAGAGACCCAGTACTTC. Protein: CASYRDRGETQYF.

This clonotype was counted a few times. V gene TRBV12-3 or TRBV12-4 combines with J gene TRBJ1-1, with D uncertain. The germline V and J ends were trimmed by 3 bases and 2 bases, with 7 bases remaining between them. The CDR3 length is 13 residues. The CDR3 loop reads CASSLGFNTEAFF. Here the CDR3 DNA reads TGTGCCAGCAGTTTGGGGTTTAACACTGAAGCTTTCTTT.

This clonotype occurred many times. The CDR3 bases are TGTGCCAGCACGAATCGGACCTCGTACCAAGAGACCCAGTACTTC. Amino acids: CASTNRTSYQETQYF. The chain recombines TRBV18 with TRBJ2-5, with D unclear. Germline-derived CDR1 and CDR2 are KGHSH and LQKENI. The CDR3 extends over 15 amino acids. V lost 8 bases to trimming and J lost 0 bases, with 16 bases between them.

As concerns this clonotype: One end of the junction fails to match germline, which may point to a read error. The chain carries TRBV2 and TRBJ1-2, with 9 bases lining up with TRBD1. This CDR3 contains 16 residues. The germline CDR1 and CDR2 sequences are SNHLY and FYNNEI. CDR3 coding DNA: TGTGCCACCAGTGAGTCCGGGACAGGGAGACTAGGTGGCTACACCTTC. Protein product: CATSESGTGRLGGYTF.

This clonotype was picked up many times. The chain joins TRBV27 to TRBJ1-5; D may be TRBD1 (5 bases). V was pared by 7 bases and J by 4 bases, with 17 bases between. CDR3 length: 15 amino acids. Germline V gives CDR1 MNHEY, CDR2 SMNVEV (reference sequence). Here the CDR3 reads CASKPGQGRNQPQHF. Written as DNA, the CDR3 is TGTGCCAGCAAACCGGGGCAGGGTAGGAATCAGCCCCAGCATTTT.

This clonotype was seen more than once but under ten times. The chain couples TRBV3-1 to TRBJ2-5; the D gene could be TRBD1 or TRBD2 (5 bases each). CDR3 length: 20 amino acids. Trimming took 0 bases from V and 2 from J, leaving 25 bases between them. Germline V CDR1 and CDR2: LGHDT, YNNKEL (reference sequence). CDR3 residues: CASSQEAPRGPEALQETQYF. The DNA for the CDR3 is TGTGCCAGCAGCCAAGAAGCCCCTCGGGGCCCTGAGGCGTTACAAGAGACCCAGTACTTC.

At least ten counts were recorded for this clonotype. The rearrangement uses TRBV27 and TRBJ2-5; 7 bases line up with TRBD1. J gave up 5 bases and V 5 bases, and 11 bases lay outside the gene matches. Germline CDR1 reads MNHEY; CDR2 reads SMNVEV (reference sequence). The CDR3 spans 15 residues. For the CDR3, the DNA is TGTGCCAGCAGTCCTCGGGGCAGGGGGTCGGAGACCCAGTACTTC. Translation: CASSPRGRGSETQYF.